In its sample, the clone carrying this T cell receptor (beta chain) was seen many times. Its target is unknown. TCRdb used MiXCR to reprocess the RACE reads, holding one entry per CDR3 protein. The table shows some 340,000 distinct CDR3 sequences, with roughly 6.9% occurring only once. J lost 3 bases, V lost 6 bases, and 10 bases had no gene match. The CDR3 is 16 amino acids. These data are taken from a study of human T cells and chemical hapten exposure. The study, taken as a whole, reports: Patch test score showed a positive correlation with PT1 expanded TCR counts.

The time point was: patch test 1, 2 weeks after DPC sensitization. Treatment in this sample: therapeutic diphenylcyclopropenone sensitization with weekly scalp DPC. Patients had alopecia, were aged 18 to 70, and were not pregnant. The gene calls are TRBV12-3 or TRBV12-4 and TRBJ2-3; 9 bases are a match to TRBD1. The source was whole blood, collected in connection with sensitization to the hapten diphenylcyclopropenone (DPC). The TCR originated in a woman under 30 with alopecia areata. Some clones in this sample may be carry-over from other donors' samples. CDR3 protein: CASRPINRGRTDTQYF. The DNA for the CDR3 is TGTGCCAGCAGGCCTATAAACAGGGGGCGTACAGATACGCAGTATTTT.